Listed here are 16 T cell receptor beta chains from one sample, sequenced in a study of blood T cell repertoires in COVID-19. The assay was immunoSEQ multiplex PCR, and TCRdb's table has in-frame clones only and misses some. The table records a few hundred thousand clones, about 89% of them present only once. The sequencing input was PBMCs or T cells enriched from blood (not recorded which). All receptors derive from a woman in her thirties or forties who had recovered from COVID-19.

This rearrangement joins TRBV4-1 to TRBJ2-7; no definite D call. V was trimmed by 0 bases and J by 6 bases, leaving 12 bases between them. There are 14 residues in the CDR3. Germline CDR1 and CDR2: MGHRA and YSYEKL. This chain's CDR3 is CASSQESVVSEQYF. The CDR3 nucleotides read TGCGCCAGCAGCCAAGAAAGCGTGGTGTCCGAGCAGTACTTC.

The CDR3 DNA sequence: TGTGCCAGCAGCTTATTCATAGCTAGCGGGACCTCTAGCACAGATACGCAGTATTTT. It is translated as CASSLFIASGTSSTDTQYF. The chain carries TRBV7-9 and TRBJ2-3; 9 bases fit TRBD2. The germline CDR1 and CDR2 sequences are SEHNR and FQNEAQ (reference sequence). With 2 bases clipped from V and 0 bases from J, the junction kept 12 bases outside the gene matches. CDR3 length: 19 amino acids. The complete variable domain, with remaining parts taken from reference TRBV7-9 and TRBJ2-3, reads DTGVSQNPRHKITKRGQNVTFRCDPISEHNRLYWYRQTLGQGPEFLTYFQNEAQLEKSRLLSDRFSAERPKGSFSTLEIQRTEQGDSAMYLCASSLFIASGTSSTDTQYFGPGTRLTVL.

The rearrangement links TRBV30 to TRBJ1-1; tentatively, D is TRBD1 (5 bases). This CDR3 comprises 11 residues. Germline V gives CDR1 GTSNPN, CDR2 SVGIG (reference sequence). V lost 4 bases, J lost 7 bases, and 10 bases lay in between. In nucleotides, the CDR3 is TGTGCCTGGATTGGGGCTCTTGAAGCTTTCTTT. It specifies CAWIGALEAFF.

The rearrangement joins TRBV7-6 to TRBJ2-1; possible D gene TRBD1, 5 bases. The germline V gene has CDR1 SGHVS and CDR2 FNYEAQ. The ends were cut back, 5 bases at V and 4 bases at J, with 24 bases in the middle. This CDR3 has 18 residues. The CDR3 loop reads CASSRLNQHPRQYNEQFF. CDR3 sequence (DNA): TGTGCCAGCAGCCGTCTTAACCAACACCCCCGACAGTACAATGAGCAGTTCTTC.

The rearrangement uses TRBV5-6 and TRBJ1-2; TRBD1 matches 7 bases. The CDR3 runs to 14 residues. Germline CDR1 reads SGHDT; CDR2 reads YYEEEE. V shed 4 bases, J shed 7 bases, and the junction held 10 bases outside the gene matches. The CDR3 protein is CASSADREPPGYTF. The CDR3 DNA is TGTGCCAGCAGCGCCGACAGGGAGCCGCCTGGCTACACCTTC.

This sequence joins TRBV7-3 and TRBJ2-5; D may be TRBD1 (6 bases). CDR3 length: 15 residues. Trimming pared 2 bases from V and 10 bases from J, leaving 20 bases between. CDR1 and CDR2 from the germline V gene are SGHTA and FQGTGA. The CDR3 reads CASSLVGTLKEGQYF. The CDR3 DNA reads as TGTGCCAGCAGCTTAGTCGGGACACTGAAAGAGGGCCAGTACTTC.

Only one count was recorded for this clone. This chain joins TRBV4-1 and TRBJ2-2, with 8 bases that match TRBD2. V was pared by 3 bases and J by 5 bases, with 11 bases of the junction left unmatched. Germline V gene lookup returns CDR1 MGHRA and CDR2 YSYEKL. The CDR3 is 17 residues long. CDR3: CASSQERGPRRTGELFF. CDR3 bases: TGCGCCAGCAGCCAGGAGCGGGGGCCCCGGAGGACCGGGGAGCTGTTTTTT.

About this clone: The junction departs from germline at one end; a sequencing error may be responsible. The chain recombines TRBV3-1 (or the pseudogene TRBV3-2) with TRBJ2-5, with no clear D. CDR3 length equals 14 residues. Germline CDR1 is LGHDT and CDR2 is YNNKEL (reference sequence). CDR3 bases: TGTGCCAGCACCCAAGATTTGGCAGCGCTGGCCCAGTACTTC. Its translation is CASTQDLAALAQYF.

The genes are TRBV6-2 or TRBV6-3 and TRBJ1-5; perhaps TRBD1 as D (6 bases). This CDR3 region has 15 residues. V lost 7 bases and J lost 5, with 18 bases in between. The germline gives CDR1 MNHEY, CDR2 SVGEGT. The CDR3 DNA reads as TGTGCCAGCACCCCCCGGCGGCACAGGGATCAGCCCCAGCATTTT. As protein: CASTPRRHRDQPQHF.

This chain links TRBV5-1 with TRBJ1-4; tentative D call: TRBD1 (5 bases). Germline V gives CDR1 SGHRS, CDR2 YFSETQ. This CDR3 comprises 14 residues. V was trimmed by 0 bases and J by 6 bases, leaving 9 bases between them. CDR3 bases: TGCGCCAGCAGCTTGGCCGCAGGGTATGAAAAACTGTTTTTT. The encoded protein is CASSLAAGYEKLFF.

This clone appeared a few times. The DNA of the CDR3 is TGTGCCAGCAGCCCATGGGCGGGGGGCGCAGATACGCAGTATTTT. This encodes CASSPWAGGADTQYF. The chain carries TRBV2 and TRBJ2-3, with TRBD2 matching over 8 bases. The CDR3 totals 15 residues. Germline V gene data show CDR1 as SNHLY and CDR2 as FYNNEI. J lost 4 bases, V lost 6 bases, and 9 bases had no gene match.

The chain has TRBV7-2 and TRBJ2-2; 8 bases map to TRBD1. J gave up 5 bases and V 3 bases, and 5 bases lay outside the gene matches. The CDR3 loop spans 15 amino acids. Germline V lookup: CDR1 SGHTA, CDR2 FQGNSA. The CDR3 nucleotides read TGTGCCAGCAGCTTTCTAACAGGGGGTACCGGGGAGCTGTTTTTT. It encodes CASSFLTGGTGELFF. Full variable domain (outside the CDR3, taken from reference TRBV7-2 and TRBJ2-2): GAGVSQSPSNKVTEKGKDVELRCDPISGHTALYWYRQSLGQGLEFLIYFQGNSAPDKSGLPSDRFSAERTGGSVSTLTIQRTQQEDSAVYLCASSFLTGGTGELFFGEGSRLTVL.

The V and J genes are TRBV6-5 and TRBJ1-5; possibly TRBD1 for D (5 bases). CDR1 and CDR2 (germline): MNHEY, SVGAGI. The CDR3 spans 14 residues. The V gene lost 7 bases and the J gene lost 7 bases, with 17 bases spanning the gap. The CDR3 DNA is TGTGCCAGCACGGGGGTTTTGGGGTACCAGCCCCAGCATTTT. Encoded protein: CASTGVLGYQPQHF.

V gene TRBV19 combines with J gene TRBJ2-1; 9 positions agree with TRBD2. The CDR3 extends over 16 amino acids. Germline V gives CDR1 LNHDA, CDR2 SQIVND (reference sequence). V shed 1 base, J shed 7 bases, and the junction held 8 bases outside the gene matches. The DNA of the CDR3 is TGTGCCAGTAGTATAGCGCGCGGGAGGGCCTTGAATGAGCAGTTCTTC. Translated, it gives CASSIARGRALNEQFF.

This clone was recorded once. V is TRBV11-3 and J is TRBJ2-7, with 9 nucleotides matching TRBD1. The CDR3 is 15 amino acids. Germline trimming cut 3 bases from V and 5 bases from J; bases unmatched to any gene: 8. Germline V gene data show CDR1 as SGHNT and CDR2 as YENEEA. CDR3 amino acids: CASSFRDRVNNEQYF. Here the CDR3 DNA reads TGTGCCAGCAGCTTCCGGGACAGGGTCAACAACGAGCAGTACTTC.

This chain links TRBV30 with TRBJ2-3, with 10 bases matching TRBD2. CDR1 and CDR2 from the germline V gene are GTSNPN and SVGIG (reference sequence). The CDR3 sequence is 14 residues long. The junction had 11 bases not matched to a gene; V was cut back by 3 bases and J by 11 bases. The chain's CDR3 is CAWRIAAIAGGQYF. The CDR3 nucleotides read TGTGCCTGGAGGATCGCCGCTATAGCGGGGGGGCAGTATTTT.